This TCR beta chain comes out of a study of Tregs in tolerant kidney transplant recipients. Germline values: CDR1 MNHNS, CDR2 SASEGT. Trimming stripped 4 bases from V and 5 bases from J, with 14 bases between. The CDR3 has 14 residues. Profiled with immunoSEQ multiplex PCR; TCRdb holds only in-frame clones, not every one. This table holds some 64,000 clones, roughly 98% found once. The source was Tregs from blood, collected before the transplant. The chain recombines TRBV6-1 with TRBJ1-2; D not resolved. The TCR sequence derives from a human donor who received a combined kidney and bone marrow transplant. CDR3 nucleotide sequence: TGTGCCAGCAGTGCTGAGGGCGTCGGGTATGGCTACACCTTC. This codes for CASSAEGVGYGYTF.